This record looks at one T cell receptor (beta chain) sequence and its context. Its binding antigen is unknown. No much larger clone is present one base from it, and per-base qualities are unavailable. The data stem from a study of blood T cell repertoires in COVID-19 (dated by TCRdb to 2019 to 2021). Study-wide context: Samples from collaborators originated in the United States, Italy and Spain and spanned both the acute and convalescent phases of COVID-19. The prospective study material was composed of cDNA or gDNA derived from T cells, B-cell-depleted T cells, or PBMCs. The samples were drawn from the first 160 participants of the ongoing ImmuneRACE study and from under 1,500 subjects provided by 6 global collaborators. Where HLA class I and class II types were available, the types were taken from metadata supplied by the sample provider, not from assay-based typing. The repertoires were released in a freely available public database intended as a resource for research on the immune response to SARS-CoV-2. The sample metadata nearly always contained a de-identified subject ID, COVID-19 status, age in years and sex. Subjects who had been exposed to COVID-19, were actively infected with it, or had recovered from it provided the deeply sampled blood TCRbeta repertoires that made up the dataset.

Collaborating institutions collected whole blood in K2EDTA tubes following their own protocols. Collaborator samples were shipped for TCRbeta analysis as frozen whole blood, isolated PBMCs, or DNA extracted from either sample type. The immunoSEQ Assay, a bias-controlled multiplex PCR, was used to amplify TCRbeta CDR3 regions from genomic DNA. Per the authors' processing: Nucleated cell counts per sample were estimated from amplification of reference gene primers within the assay. To quantify the absolute abundance of each unique TCRbeta CDR3 rearrangement, sequence reads were collapsed and filtered. For each sample, productive Simpson clonality was calculated as the square root of Simpson's diversity index across productive rearrangements. TCRdb carries this immuneACCESS record with in-frame sequences only. Its versions omit some clonotypes, under half of them owing to an unresolved V gene in the studies checked, with the rest unexplained. V, J and clone size reflect that table, while D and trimming were determined from the DNA. Present in this sample are roughly 190,000 clones, 76% of which were seen just once. Of the sample, approximately 8.6% is held by the ten largest clones.

For CDR1 and CDR2, the germline V gene lists SGDLS and YYNGEE. Unmatched junction bases come to 11, with V trimmed by 4 bases and J by 5 bases. The CDR3 runs 15 amino acids, cysteine and phenylalanine included. The sequence is cut down to CDR3 DNA, 45 bases in frame from base 1. Paper-wide results and their limitations: How much clinical and demographic metadata was included differed by source and by participant, and the metadata was provided uncurated.

This sequence uses TRBV9 and TRBJ2-7, and TRBD2 matches 8 of the central bases. Material: peripheral blood. The clonotype was recovered from a woman aged 45-60 years with active or convalescent COVID-19. The DNA sequence is as follows: TGTGCCAGCAGCCCCCGTCGGGGGGGTCTGGACGAGCAGTACTTC. This translates into CASSPRRGGLDEQYF. Extended through the reference TRBV9 and TRBJ2-7 proteins, this CDR3 yields the full variable domain: DSGVTQTPKHLITATGQRVTLRCSPRSGDLSVYWYQQSLDQGLQFLIQYYNGEERAKGNILERFSAQQFPDLHSELNLSSLELGDSALYFCASSPRRGGLDEQYFGPGTRLTVT.